This paragraph covers one T cell receptor beta chain sequence. The antigen is unknown. PCR was performed using 60 Vbeta and 13 Jbeta primers. Generated by immunoSEQ multiplex PCR, the TCRdb table keeps only in-frame clones and is missing some. The data hold fewer than 200,000 clones, with approximately 82% observed a single time. The sample comes from a study of cytomegalovirus exposure and HLA in healthy donors. Study in general: Previous work identified roughly 120 million unique TCR beta sequences from about 179 million T cells. General observations from the study: Likely technical artifact: a cluster of highly shared sequence variants. Testing in vitro showed three CMV-associated chains specific for CMV antigens.

The germline V gene encodes CDR1 SGHTA and CDR2 FQGNSA. V dropped 2 bases and J dropped 8 bases, with 13 bases sitting between them. The CDR3 runs 14 residues. The source of this sequence is a male donor in good health and CMV-seronegative. Material: PBMCs. This chain links TRBV7-2 with TRBJ2-1; possibly TRBD2 for D (5 bases). The CDR3 nucleotides read TGTGCCAGCAGCTTACGGGGTTTTGCAGATGAGCAGTTCTTC. Encoded protein: CASSLRGFADEQFF. The full variable domain, its missing parts supplied by reference TRBV7-2 and TRBJ2-1, is GAGVSQSPSNKVTEKGKDVELRCDPISGHTALYWYRQSLGQGLEFLIYFQGNSAPDKSGLPSDRFSAERTGGSVSTLTIQRTQQEDSAVYLCASSLRGFADEQFFGPGTRLTVL.